Below, 32 T cell receptor beta chains from the same sample are listed, as sequenced in a study of T cell repertoires in cytomegalovirus infection. TCRdb itself ran the reads through MiXCR, one entry per CDR3 protein. The sample carries about 450,000 distinct CDR3 sequences, under 40% recorded once. Sequencing was performed on PBMCs. The receptor set was obtained from a human donor in good health (CMV status not recorded). Some clones in this sample may be carry-over from other donors' samples.

This clonotype was counted a few times. At one end, the junction sequence differs from germline, possibly due to a read error. The rearrangement uses TRBV6-5 and TRBJ1-1, with 8 nucleotides matching TRBD1. CDR1 and CDR2 from the germline V gene are MNHEY and SVGAGI. CDR3 size: 12 residues. The CDR3 nucleotides read TGTGCCAGCGGACAGGGCAAGTTTGAAACTTTCTTT. Amino acids: CASGQGKFETFF.

This clonotype has ten or more counts. This chain links TRBV7-8 with TRBJ2-1, with D unresolved. Trimming cost V 5 bases and J 0 bases, with 11 bases left between them. The germline CDR1 and CDR2 sequences are SGHVS and FQNEAQ. The CDR3 covers 15 residues. CDR3 sequence reads: CASSPLVLSYNEQFF. The DNA for the CDR3 is TGTGCCAGCAGCCCTCTCGTACTCTCCTACAATGAGCAGTTCTTC.

This chain uses TRBV7-2 with TRBJ1-1; the match to TRBD1 covers 7 bases. The CDR3 contains 16 residues. The J segment lost 0 bases and the V segment lost 2 bases, leaving 6 bases of the junction unmatched. Germline values: CDR1 SGHTA, CDR2 FQGNSA. As DNA, the CDR3 is TGTGCCAGCAGCTTACTACCGGGACAGATGAACACTGAAGCTTTCTTT. This codes for CASSLLPGQMNTEAFF.

The rearrangement links TRBV29-1 to TRBJ1-5; D is perhaps TRBD1 (6 bases). The CDR3 runs to 13 residues. The germline V gene has CDR1 SQVTM and CDR2 ANQGSEA. With 7 bases removed from V and 5 bases from J, the gap between germline ends came to 15 bases. This CDR3 is CSAGAGVDQPQHF. In DNA form, the CDR3 reads TGCAGCGCCGGAGCAGGGGTAGATCAGCCCCAGCATTTT.

This chain links TRBV6-2 or TRBV6-3 with TRBJ2-7; D is unresolved. V lost 0 bases and J lost 6, with 18 bases in between. The CDR3 has 16 amino acids. The V gene's germline CDR1 is MNHEY and CDR2 SVGEGT. The CDR3 coding sequence is TGTGCCAGCAGTTACTCGTTGACAAGATGGGTCGTCGAGCAGTACTTC. The encoded protein is CASSYSLTRWVVEQYF.

This clonotype has a handful of counts. The chain has TRBV4-1 and TRBJ1-2; 7 nucleotides agree with TRBD1. Germline V CDR1 and CDR2: MGHRA, YSYEKL. This CDR3 region has 16 residues. V lost 3 bases to trimming and J lost 4 bases; unmatched junction nucleotides: 11. The CDR3: CASSQLGTEGVYGYTF. CDR3 DNA: TGCGCCAGCAGCCAGCTCGGGACAGAGGGCGTCTATGGCTACACCTTC.

V is TRBV15 and J is TRBJ2-3; D is unclear. The CDR3 loop spans 13 amino acids. Trimming removed 7 bases at V and 0 bases at J, with 8 bases between. CDR1 LNHNV and CDR2 YYDKDF come from the germline V gene (reference sequence). DNA for the CDR3: TGTGCCACCATCAGTCAGAGCACAGATACGCAGTATTTT. This sequence encodes CATISQSTDTQYF.

The CDR3 bases are TGTGCCAGCCGGGGGGGATTCCAAGAGACCCAGTACTTC. Translating gives CASRGGFQETQYF. The J gene is TRBJ2-5, the V gene TRBV7-8, with 8 bases fitting TRBD2. Looked up from germline, CDR1 is SGHVS and CDR2 is FQNEAQ. J gave up 1 base and V 8 bases, and 3 bases lay outside the gene matches. The CDR3 sequence is 13 residues long.

The genes are TRBV18 and TRBJ1-2; the match to TRBD1 covers 12 bases. CDR1 and CDR2 (germline): KGHSH, LQKENI. This CDR3 comprises 14 residues. The trim removed 1 base at V and 6 bases at J, leaving 0 bases unmatched. The CDR3 DNA reads as TGTGCCAGCTCACCACGGGACAGGGGGCATGGCTACACCTTC. Its translation is CASSPRDRGHGYTF.

The rearrangement links TRBV6-2 or TRBV6-3 to TRBJ1-5; D gene uncertain. V was shortened by 2 bases and J by 2 bases, with 13 bases between the two germline ends. The CDR3 has 16 residues. From germline, CDR1 is MNHEY and CDR2 SVGEGT. CDR3 protein: CASSYHEGLGNQPQHF. CDR3 DNA sequence: TGTGCCAGCAGTTACCACGAAGGGTTGGGCAATCAGCCCCAGCATTTT.

With respect to this clonotype: A much larger clone differs by one base, so this may be a read error. No conserved phenylalanine or tryptophan is present at the end of the CDR3, so a read error is the likely explanation. This chain joins TRBV6-2 or TRBV6-3 and TRBJ2-1; possible D gene TRBD2, 6 bases. V lost 8 bases, J lost 7 bases, and 15 bases lay in between. The germline V gene has CDR1 MNHEY and CDR2 SVGEGT. This CDR3 region has 13 residues. The CDR3 bases are TGTGCCAGCGCTCTACTAGCCGGGAATGAGCAGTTCTGC. Its translation: CASALLAGNEQFC.

This clonotype was found many times. The V and J genes are TRBV7-3 and TRBJ1-1; D perhaps matches TRBD1 (5 bases). Germline V lookup: CDR1 SGHTA, CDR2 FQGTGA. This CDR3 is 15 amino acids long. With 5 bases removed from V and 3 bases from J, the gap between germline ends came to 16 bases. CDR3 coding DNA: TGTGCCAGCAGCCCAACCGGGACGAGGGACACTGAAGCTTTCTTT. Protein sequence: CASSPTGTRDTEAFF.

The chain couples TRBV5-1 to TRBJ2-1, with TRBD2 identical over 9 bases. Germline-derived CDR1 and CDR2 are SGHRS and YFSETQ. Losses at the gene ends were 3 bases for V and 5 bases for J; bases not matched to a gene: 6. This CDR3 contains 15 residues. This CDR3 is CASSSRQRGDNEQFF. In DNA form, the CDR3 reads TGCGCCAGCAGCTCCCGCCAGCGGGGGGACAATGAGCAGTTCTTC.

This clonotype was counted at least ten times. The gene calls are TRBV7-2 and TRBJ2-1, with 10 bases matching TRBD2. V shed 6 bases and J 8 bases; nucleotides not matched to a gene: 13. This CDR3 is built from 16 residues. Germline V gene lookup returns CDR1 SGHTA and CDR2 FQGNSA. DNA of the CDR3: TGTGCCAGCAGTCACCCAGCGGGGGGGCCTAAGGATGAGCAGTTCTTC. This translates into CASSHPAGGPKDEQFF.

V is TRBV15 and J is TRBJ1-5, with a weak D call TRBD1 (5 bases). Between the trimmed V and J ends, which lost 0 bases and 7 bases, there was a span of 7 bases. The CDR3 is 13 amino acids. CDR1 and CDR2 from the germline V gene are LNHNV and YYDKDF (reference sequence). CDR3 sequence (DNA): TGTGCCACCAGCAGAGAAGGGGTGCAGCCCCAGCATTTT. This gives the protein CATSREGVQPQHF.

The V call is TRBV15, the J call TRBJ2-3; D tentatively fits TRBD1 or TRBD2 (5 bases each). CDR3 length: 16 residues. Trimming took off 5 bases at V and 0 bases at J, with 15 bases between the two ends. Germline V lookup: CDR1 LNHNV, CDR2 YYDKDF (reference sequence). The CDR3 coding sequence is TGTGCCACCAGCGGTTGGGGACGGACCAGCACAGATACGCAGTATTTT. It is translated as CATSGWGRTSTDTQYF.

This clonotype came up many times. The chain employs TRBV7-6 and TRBJ1-1, with D unresolved. Germline CDR1 reads SGHVS; CDR2 reads FNYEAQ. The CDR3 totals 13 residues. Trimming took off 5 bases at V and 3 bases at J, with 10 bases between the two ends. The CDR3 sequence: CASSLQGYTEAFF. CDR3 DNA: TGTGCCAGCAGCCTTCAAGGGTACACTGAAGCTTTCTTT.

This chain uses TRBV12-3 or TRBV12-4 with TRBJ2-3, with D hard to call. Trimming took off 5 bases at V and 1 base at J, with 13 bases between the two ends. The CDR3 consists of 15 residues. CDR3 DNA sequence: TGTGCCAGCAGTCCCTCCGGATTCCGCACAGATACGCAGTATTTT. Its translation is CASSPSGFRTDTQYF.

This sequence joins TRBV28 and TRBJ2-5, with D possibly matching TRBD2 (6 bases). CDR3 length: 15 residues. Germline-derived CDR1 and CDR2 are MDHEN and SYDVKM. V was pared by 3 bases and J by 2 bases, with 13 bases between. The CDR3, as DNA: TGTGCCAGCAGTTTTAGGTCGGGGAGGCAAGAGACCCAGTACTTC. Its translation is CASSFRSGRQETQYF.

V gene TRBV6-2 or TRBV6-3 combines with J gene TRBJ1-5, with 10 bases identical to TRBD1. Germline lookup yields CDR1 MNHEY and CDR2 SVGEGT. V lost 6 bases to trimming and J lost 4 bases; unmatched junction nucleotides: 3. The CDR3 consists of 14 residues. The CDR3 region is CASRWDRGNQPQHF. The CDR3 DNA sequence: TGTGCCAGCAGATGGGACAGGGGTAATCAGCCCCAGCATTTT.

At least ten counts were recorded for this clonotype. The chain joins TRBV12-3 or TRBV12-4 to TRBJ2-5, with 8 bases lining up with TRBD1. The CDR3 spans 14 residues. Losses at the gene ends were 8 bases for V and 5 bases for J; bases not matched to a gene: 10. The CDR3 nucleotides read TGTGCCAGCGAAGACAGGGGAAGGACGGAGACCCAGTACTTC. Protein sequence: CASEDRGRTETQYF.

A few counts support this clonotype. The chain couples TRBV2 to TRBJ2-3; D perhaps matches TRBD2 (5 bases). From germline, CDR1 is SNHLY and CDR2 FYNNEI. The CDR3 contains 13 residues. Trimming cost V 6 bases and J 0 bases, with 7 bases left between them. CDR3 sequence: CASRRTSTDTQYF. CDR3 in DNA: TGTGCCAGCAGAAGGACTAGCACAGATACGCAGTATTTT. The full variable domain, in which reference TRBV2 and TRBJ2-3 provide the parts outside the CDR3, is EPEVTQTPSHQVTQMGQEVILRCVPISNHLYFYWYRQILGQKVEFLVSFYNNEISEKSEIFDDQFSVERPDGSNFTLKIRSTKLEDSAMYFCASRRTSTDTQYFGPGTRLTVL.

Ten or more counts support this clonotype. The chain carries TRBV12-3 or TRBV12-4 and TRBJ2-1; 10 bases fit TRBD2. This CDR3 is built from 16 residues. Unmatched junction bases numbered 10, after V lost 4 bases and J lost 7 bases. CDR3 amino acids: CASSSSLAGDMNEQFF. CDR3 nucleotide sequence: TGTGCCAGCAGTTCTTCTCTAGCGGGGGATATGAATGAGCAGTTCTTC.

The rearrangement joins TRBV12-3 or TRBV12-4 to TRBJ1-5, with D unclear. The CDR3 is 16 amino acids. V lost 2 bases and J lost 5, with 16 bases in between. The CDR3 bases are TGTGCCAGCAGTTTATCGCCAGGACCCCCGGATCAGCCCCAGCATTTT. It yields the protein CASSLSPGPPDQPQHF.

The V gene is TRBV28, the J gene TRBJ1-2; weak D call: TRBD1 (5 bases). V was cut by 4 bases and J by 3 bases, with 15 bases left in between. The germline V gene has CDR1 MDHEN and CDR2 SYDVKM. The CDR3 has 15 amino acids. CDR3 protein: CASSWRQFVDYGYTF. The CDR3 DNA sequence: TGTGCCAGCAGTTGGAGACAGTTCGTTGACTATGGCTACACCTTC.

This rearrangement joins TRBV7-9 to TRBJ2-5; TRBD2 matches at 11 bases. The germline CDR1 and CDR2 sequences are SEHNR and FQNEAQ (reference sequence). CDR3 length equals 16 residues. Trimming took 5 bases from V and 0 from J; bases not matched to a gene: 5. The chain's CDR3 is CASSPGTSGYQETQYF. DNA of the CDR3: TGTGCCAGCAGCCCGGGGACTAGCGGATACCAAGAGACCCAGTACTTC.

This clonotype was recorded a few times. The chain has TRBV6-5 and TRBJ1-1, with TRBD1 matching 11 bases. The CDR3 runs 18 residues. The junction had 6 bases not matched to a gene; V was cut back by 0 bases and J by 0 bases. Looked up from germline, CDR1 is MNHEY and CDR2 is SVGAGI. Here the CDR3 reads CASSYSPGQGDMNTEAFF. CDR3 DNA sequence: TGTGCCAGCAGTTACTCTCCGGGACAGGGGGATATGAACACTGAAGCTTTCTTT.

In this sample, this clonotype turned up a few times. The chain joins TRBV28 to TRBJ2-1; TRBD2 might be the D (5 bases). This CDR3 has 14 amino acids. Trimming left V 8 bases short and J 9 bases short, with 20 bases between. Germline CDR1 and CDR2: MDHEN and SYDVKM. As DNA, the CDR3 is TGTGCCAGCGGACTTCGGACGGCGATCGGTGAGCAGTTCTTC. It is translated as CASGLRTAIGEQFF. Full variable domain (remainder filled in from reference TRBV28 and TRBJ2-1): DVKVTQSSRYLVKRTGEKVFLECVQDMDHENMFWYRQDPGLGLRLIYFSYDVKMKEKGDIPEGYSVSREKKERFSLILESASTNQTSMYLCASGLRTAIGEQFFGPGTRLTVL.

The rearrangement uses TRBV24-1 and TRBJ2-2; 8 bases are shared with TRBD1. This CDR3 has 15 amino acids. The ends lost 9 bases at V and 6 bases at J; junction bases unmatched: 11. CDR1 KGHDR and CDR2 SFDVKD come from the germline V gene. CDR3 residues: CATQDQGAVSGELFF. Written as DNA, the CDR3 is TGTGCCACCCAAGACCAGGGGGCCGTTTCCGGGGAGCTGTTTTTT.

This clonotype was seen a handful of times. The gene calls are TRBV6-2 or TRBV6-3 and TRBJ1-2; a weak D match, TRBD1 (5 bases). V lost 7 bases to trimming and J lost 6 bases, with 6 bases between them. This CDR3 region has 10 residues. Germline-derived CDR1 and CDR2 are MNHEY and SVGEGT. The chain's CDR3 is CASKGDGYTF. CDR3 bases: TGTGCCAGCAAAGGGGATGGCTACACCTTC.

V is TRBV5-1 and J is TRBJ2-2, with D perhaps TRBD2 (6 bases). V was trimmed by 2 bases and J by 1 base, leaving 15 bases between them. The germline gives CDR1 SGHRS, CDR2 YFSETQ. The CDR3 has 17 amino acids. The CDR3 DNA is TGCGCCAGCAGCTTCTTAGCGGAGGGGCGGAACACCGGGGAGCTGTTTTTT. Translated, it gives CASSFLAEGRNTGELFF.

V usage is TRBV10-3 and J usage is TRBJ2-7, with D unresolved. There are 11 residues in the CDR3. Germline CDR1 and CDR2: ENHRY and SYGVKD. V shed 2 bases and J shed 6 bases, with 5 bases lying between them. The CDR3 bases are TGTGCCATCAGTGAGACGGGCGAGCAGTACTTC. It yields the protein CAISETGEQYF.